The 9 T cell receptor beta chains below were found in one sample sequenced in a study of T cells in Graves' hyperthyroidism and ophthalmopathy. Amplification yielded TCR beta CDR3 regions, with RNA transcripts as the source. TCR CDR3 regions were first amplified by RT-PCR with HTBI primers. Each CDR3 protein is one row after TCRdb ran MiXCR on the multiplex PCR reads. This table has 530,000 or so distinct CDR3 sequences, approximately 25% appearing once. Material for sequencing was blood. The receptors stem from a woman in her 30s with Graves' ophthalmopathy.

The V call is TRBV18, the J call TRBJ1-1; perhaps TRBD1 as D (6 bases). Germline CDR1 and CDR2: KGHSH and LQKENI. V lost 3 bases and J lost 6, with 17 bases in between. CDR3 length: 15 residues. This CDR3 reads CASSPASSRGAEAFF. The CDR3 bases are TGTGCCAGCTCACCGGCTTCATCCAGGGGCGCTGAAGCTTTCTTT.

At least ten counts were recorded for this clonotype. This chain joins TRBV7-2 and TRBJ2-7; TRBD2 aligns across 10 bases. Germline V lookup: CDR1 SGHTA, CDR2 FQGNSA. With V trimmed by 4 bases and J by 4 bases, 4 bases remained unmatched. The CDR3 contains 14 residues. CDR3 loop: CASSSGLARYEQYF. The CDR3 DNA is TGTGCCAGCAGCTCGGGACTAGCGCGGTACGAGCAGTACTTC.

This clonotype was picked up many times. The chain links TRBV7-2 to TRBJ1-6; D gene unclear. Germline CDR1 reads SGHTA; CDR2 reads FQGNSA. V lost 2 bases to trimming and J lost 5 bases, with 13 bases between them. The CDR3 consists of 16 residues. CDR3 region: CASSLRPATDNSPLHF. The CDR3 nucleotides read TGTGCCAGCAGCTTAAGGCCGGCAACTGATAATTCACCCCTCCACTTT. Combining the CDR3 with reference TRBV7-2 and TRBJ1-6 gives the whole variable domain GAGVSQSPSNKVTEKGKDVELRCDPISGHTALYWYRQSLGQGLEFLIYFQGNSAPDKSGLPSDRFSAERTGGSVSTLTIQRTQQEDSAVYLCASSLRPATDNSPLHFGNGTRLTVT.

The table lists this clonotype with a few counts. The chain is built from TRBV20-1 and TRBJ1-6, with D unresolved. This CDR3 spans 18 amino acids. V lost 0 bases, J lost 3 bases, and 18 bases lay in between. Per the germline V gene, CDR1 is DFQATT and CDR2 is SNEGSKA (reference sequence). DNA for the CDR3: TGCAGTGCTAGAGATTATCGTCAGTCTTCACTCTATAATTCACCCCTCCACTTT. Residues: CSARDYRQSSLYNSPLHF.

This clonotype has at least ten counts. CDR3 in DNA: TGTGCCAGTAGTCCGGGACAGGGGACCCACGAGCAGTACTTC. It yields the protein CASSPGQGTHEQYF. This chain connects TRBV19 to TRBJ2-7, with 10 bases aligning to TRBD1. V lost 5 bases and J lost 5; bases outside the gene matches: 6. This CDR3 is 14 amino acids long. Germline V gene sequence: CDR1 LNHDA, CDR2 SQIVND (reference sequence).

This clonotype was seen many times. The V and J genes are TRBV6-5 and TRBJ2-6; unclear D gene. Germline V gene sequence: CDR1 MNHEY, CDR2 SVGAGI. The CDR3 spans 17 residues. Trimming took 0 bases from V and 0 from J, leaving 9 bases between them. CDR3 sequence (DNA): TGTGCCAGCAGTTACTCGGGTCGGCGCTCTGGGGCCAACGTCCTGACTTTC. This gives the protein CASSYSGRRSGANVLTF.

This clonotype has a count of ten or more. In DNA, the CDR3 is TGTGCCAGCAGCTCATTACCTGACAGTCCCTACACTGAAGCTTTCTTT. Its translation: CASSSLPDSPYTEAFF. The V gene is TRBV5-4, the J gene TRBJ1-1, with D possibly TRBD1 on 5 matching bases. This CDR3 region has 16 residues. The germline V gene encodes CDR1 SGHNT and CDR2 YYREEE (reference sequence). The ends were cut back, 3 bases at V and 3 bases at J, with 18 bases in the middle. The whole variable domain, filled in from reference TRBV5-4 and TRBJ1-1, reads ETGVTQSPTHLIKTRGQQVTLRCSSQSGHNTVSWYQQALGQGPQFIFQYYREEENGRGNFPPRFSGLQFPNYSSELNVNALELDDSALYLCASSSLPDSPYTEAFFGQGTRLTVV.

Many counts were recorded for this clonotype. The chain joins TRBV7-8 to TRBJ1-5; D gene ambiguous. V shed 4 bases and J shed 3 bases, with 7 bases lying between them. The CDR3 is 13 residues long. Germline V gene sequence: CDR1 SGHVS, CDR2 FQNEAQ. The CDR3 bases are TGTGCCAGCAGCTCGGAACCCAATCAGCCCCAGCATTTT. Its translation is CASSSEPNQPQHF.

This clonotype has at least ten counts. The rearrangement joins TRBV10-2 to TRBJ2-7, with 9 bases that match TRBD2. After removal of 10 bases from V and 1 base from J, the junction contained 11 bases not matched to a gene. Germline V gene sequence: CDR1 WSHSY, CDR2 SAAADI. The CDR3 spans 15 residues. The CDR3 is CATYSTAGGSYEQYF. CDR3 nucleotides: TGCGCCACCTACTCGACAGCGGGAGGATCCTACGAGCAGTACTTC.